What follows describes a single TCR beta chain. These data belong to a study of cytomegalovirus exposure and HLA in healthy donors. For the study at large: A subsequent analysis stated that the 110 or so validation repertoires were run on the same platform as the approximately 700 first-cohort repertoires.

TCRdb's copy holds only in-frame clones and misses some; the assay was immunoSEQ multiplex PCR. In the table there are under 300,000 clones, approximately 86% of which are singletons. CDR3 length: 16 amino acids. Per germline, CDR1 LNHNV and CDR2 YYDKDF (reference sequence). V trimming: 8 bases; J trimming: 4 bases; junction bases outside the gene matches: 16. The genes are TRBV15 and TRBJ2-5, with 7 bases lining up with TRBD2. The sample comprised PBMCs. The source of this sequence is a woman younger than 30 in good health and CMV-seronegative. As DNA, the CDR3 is TGTGCCACCCGGTCGGGCGGGAGAAGTTCGGGAGAGACCCAGTACTTC. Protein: CATRSGGRSSGETQYF.